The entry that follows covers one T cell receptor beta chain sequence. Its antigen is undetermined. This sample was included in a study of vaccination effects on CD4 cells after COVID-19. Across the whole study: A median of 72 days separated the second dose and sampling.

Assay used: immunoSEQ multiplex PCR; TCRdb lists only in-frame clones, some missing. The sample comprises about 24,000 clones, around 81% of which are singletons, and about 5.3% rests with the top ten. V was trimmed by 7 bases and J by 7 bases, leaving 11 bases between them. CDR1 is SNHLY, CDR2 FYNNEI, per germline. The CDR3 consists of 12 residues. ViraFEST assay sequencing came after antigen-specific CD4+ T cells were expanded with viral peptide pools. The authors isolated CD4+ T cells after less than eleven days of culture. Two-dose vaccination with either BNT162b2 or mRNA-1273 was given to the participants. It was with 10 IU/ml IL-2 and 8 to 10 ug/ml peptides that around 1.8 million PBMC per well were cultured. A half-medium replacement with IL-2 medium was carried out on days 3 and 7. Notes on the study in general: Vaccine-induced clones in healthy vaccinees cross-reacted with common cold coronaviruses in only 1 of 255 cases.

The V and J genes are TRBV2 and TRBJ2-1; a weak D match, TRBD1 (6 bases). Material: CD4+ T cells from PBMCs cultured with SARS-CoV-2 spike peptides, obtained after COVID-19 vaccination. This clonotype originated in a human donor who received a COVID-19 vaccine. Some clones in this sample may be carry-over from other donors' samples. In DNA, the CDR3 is TGTGCCAGCAAGAGGCAGGGGAATGAGCAGTTCTTC. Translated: CASKRQGNEQFF.